One sample yielded the 9 T cell receptor beta chains listed below, sequenced in a study of T-cell reconstitution after alpha-beta-depleted transplantation in children. Preparation of the TCRbeta library was carried out with unique molecular identifiers. TCRdb itself ran the PCR reads through MiXCR, one entry per CDR3 protein. Among approximately 980,000 distinct CDR3 sequences listed, roughly 31% were seen once. Sample: PBMCs, mostly from graft donor cells, taken 360 days after TCRalphabeta/CD19-depleted stem cell transplant. These receptors came from a boy in the first two years of life who had a stem cell transplant for SCID, so the T cells may come from the graft donor.

The chain uses TRBV12-3 or TRBV12-4 and TRBJ1-4; D is uncertain. This CDR3 contains 14 residues. Trimming stripped 6 bases from V and 4 bases from J, with 12 bases between. The CDR3 reads CASSRPEGNEKLFF. The CDR3, as DNA: TGTGCCAGCAGCCGGCCCGAGGGTAATGAAAAACTGTTTTTT.

This clonotype was seen a few times. This chain uses TRBV7-2 with TRBJ2-7; D ambiguous. The CDR3 is 16 amino acids. Germline-derived CDR1 and CDR2 are SGHTA and FQGNSA. V shed 5 bases and J shed 0 bases, with 17 bases lying between them. CDR3 sequence (DNA): TGTGCCAGCAGCCCAGGTGGGCCCTGGAGCTCCTACGAGCAGTACTTC. Translating gives CASSPGGPWSSYEQYF.

This clonotype came up a few times. V is TRBV4-3 and J is TRBJ2-3; the D gene is possibly TRBD2 (5 bases). The V and J ends lost 4 bases and 1 base respectively, with 12 bases between them. This CDR3 has 15 amino acids. Germline V gives CDR1 LGHNA, CDR2 YSLEER. The CDR3 nucleotides are TGCGCCAGCAGCCTGGACTGGCACGGCACAGATACGCAGTATTTT. Translation: CASSLDWHGTDTQYF.

The CDR3 here is CASSPPLGGANTGELFF. The CDR3 nucleotides read TGTGCCAGTAGTCCCCCTCTCGGGGGCGCGAACACCGGGGAGCTGTTTTTT. This sequence joins TRBV19 and TRBJ2-2; D possibly uses TRBD1 or TRBD2 (6 bases each). V lost 5 bases, J lost 0 bases, and 16 bases lay in between. The CDR3 is made up of 17 amino acids. The germline CDR1 and CDR2 sequences are LNHDA and SQIVND (reference sequence).

In this sample, this clonotype turned up a few times. This chain links TRBV6-5 with TRBJ1-2; 10 bases match TRBD1. V shed 2 bases, J shed 6 bases, and the junction held 6 bases outside the gene matches. This CDR3 spans 15 amino acids. Germline CDR1 MNHEY, CDR2 SVGAGI. Written as DNA, the CDR3 is TGTGCCAGCAGTTACCTCAAGACAGGGGGCAATGGCTACACCTTC. As protein: CASSYLKTGGNGYTF.

This clonotype was seen a handful of times. DNA of the CDR3: TGCAGCGTTGCTCGACAGGGTTTTGGTGGCTACACCTTC. Translated, it gives CSVARQGFGGYTF. The V gene is TRBV29-1, the J gene TRBJ1-2, with TRBD1 matching 7 bases. The CDR3 consists of 13 residues. The ends lost 4 bases at V and 7 bases at J; junction bases unmatched: 9. In germline, CDR1 is SQVTM, CDR2 ANQGSEA.

This sequence joins TRBV20-1 and TRBJ2-2; no clear D gene. V lost 1 base to trimming and J lost 6 bases, with 9 bases between them. CDR1 is DFQATT, CDR2 SNEGSKA, per germline (reference sequence). The CDR3 consists of 13 residues. The CDR3 DNA follows: TGCAGTGCTAGAGTAACTGGTGCCGGGGAGCTGTTTTTT. Encoded protein: CSARVTGAGELFF.

The genes are TRBV2 and TRBJ2-1; TRBD2 aligns across 10 bases. Germline assignment: CDR1 SNHLY and CDR2 FYNNEI. V was pared by 6 bases and J by 7 bases, with 9 bases of the junction left unmatched. This CDR3 has 15 amino acids. This CDR3 is CASSTERGGPNEQFF. The DNA for the CDR3 is TGTGCCAGCAGCACCGAGCGGGGGGGACCTAATGAGCAGTTCTTC.

V is TRBV28 and J is TRBJ2-7; no reliable D call. The germline gives CDR1 MDHEN, CDR2 SYDVKM. Trimming removed 5 bases from V and 2 bases from J, with 19 bases in between. CDR3 length: 16 amino acids. Here the CDR3 DNA reads TGTGCCAGCAGTGGAAACCCACTTCAGGAGCCCTACGAGCAGTACTTC. Translation gives CASSGNPLQEPYEQYF.